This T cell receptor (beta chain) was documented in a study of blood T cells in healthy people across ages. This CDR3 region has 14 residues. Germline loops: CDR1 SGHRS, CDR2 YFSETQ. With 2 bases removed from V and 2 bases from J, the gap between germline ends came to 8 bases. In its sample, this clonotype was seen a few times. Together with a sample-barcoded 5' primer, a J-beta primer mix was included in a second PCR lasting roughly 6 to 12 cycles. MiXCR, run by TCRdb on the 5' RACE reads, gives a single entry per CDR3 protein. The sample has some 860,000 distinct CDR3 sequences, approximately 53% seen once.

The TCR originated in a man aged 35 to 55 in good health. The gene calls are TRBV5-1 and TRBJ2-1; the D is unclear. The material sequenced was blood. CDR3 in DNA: TGCGCCAGCAGCTTAGACAAACCCTACAATGAGCAGTTCTTC. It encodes CASSLDKPYNEQFF.